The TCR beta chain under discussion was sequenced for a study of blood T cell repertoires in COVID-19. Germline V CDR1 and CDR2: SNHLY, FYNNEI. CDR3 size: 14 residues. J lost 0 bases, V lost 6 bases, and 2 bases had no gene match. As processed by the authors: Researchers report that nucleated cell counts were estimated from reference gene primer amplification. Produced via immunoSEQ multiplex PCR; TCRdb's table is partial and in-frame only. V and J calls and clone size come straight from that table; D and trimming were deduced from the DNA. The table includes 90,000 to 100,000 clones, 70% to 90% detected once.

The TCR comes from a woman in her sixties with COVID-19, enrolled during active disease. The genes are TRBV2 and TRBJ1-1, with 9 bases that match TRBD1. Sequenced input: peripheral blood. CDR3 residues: CASRRTGVNTEAFF. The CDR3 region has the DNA TGTGCCAGCAGGAGGACAGGGGTGAACACTGAAGCTTTCTTT.